This T cell receptor (beta chain) was observed in a study of blood T cell repertoires in COVID-19. V lost 6 bases to trimming and J lost 4 bases; unmatched junction nucleotides: 3. This CDR3 comprises 12 residues. Germline CDR1 reads SEHNR; CDR2 reads FQNEAQ (reference sequence). Per the original data handling: Amplification of reference gene primers was used by the study to estimate nucleated cell counts. Sequenced by immunoSEQ multiplex PCR; TCRdb stores in-frame clones only, minus some. That table is the source of V, J and clone size, and D and trimming were worked out from the DNA. The sample has approximately 350,000 clones; 90% to 95% are singletons.

The chain joins TRBV7-9 to TRBJ2-7; 7 nucleotides agree with TRBD1. This receptor was identified in a woman younger than 35 who had recovered from COVID-19. Material for sequencing was peripheral blood. The CDR3 coding sequence is TGTGCCAGCAGTACAGGGGCTTACGAGCAGTACGTC. Translated, it gives CASSTGAYEQYV.